Listed here is a single T cell receptor beta chain. Its target is unknown. These data are taken from a study of OX40 agonist ivuxolimab in advanced cancers. Study summary: Ivuxolimab is an agonistic anti-OX40 (CD134) antibody, and patients were treated with it. Patients with prior anti-PD-1, anti-PD-L1 or anti-CTLA-4 therapy were eligible; approximately 37% had some.

Excluded were patients having autoimmune disease history or systemic immunosuppression. Findings of the study overall: Near-lowest levels of clonal expansion characterized partial responders at 0.1-3.0 mg/kg.

The CDR3 is made up of 13 amino acids. The germline V and J ends were trimmed by 4 bases and 0 bases, with 6 bases remaining between them. Germline V CDR1 and CDR2: MNHNY, SVGAGI (reference sequence). Sequencing was performed with immunoSEQ multiplex PCR; in TCRdb, only in-frame clones are kept and a portion is missing. This sample has some 66,000 clones, with roughly 80% found just once. This clonotype originated in an adult with an advanced solid tumor such as melanoma, head and neck, liver or kidney cancer. The rearrangement uses TRBV6-6 and TRBJ1-1, with unresolved D. Sequencing was performed on CD4+ or CD8+ T cells sorted from blood, taken in a trial of the OX40 agonist ivuxolimab. This chain's CDR3 is CASSFRLNTEAFF. CDR3 nucleotides: TGTGCCAGCAGTTTTCGTCTGAACACTGAAGCTTTCTTT.